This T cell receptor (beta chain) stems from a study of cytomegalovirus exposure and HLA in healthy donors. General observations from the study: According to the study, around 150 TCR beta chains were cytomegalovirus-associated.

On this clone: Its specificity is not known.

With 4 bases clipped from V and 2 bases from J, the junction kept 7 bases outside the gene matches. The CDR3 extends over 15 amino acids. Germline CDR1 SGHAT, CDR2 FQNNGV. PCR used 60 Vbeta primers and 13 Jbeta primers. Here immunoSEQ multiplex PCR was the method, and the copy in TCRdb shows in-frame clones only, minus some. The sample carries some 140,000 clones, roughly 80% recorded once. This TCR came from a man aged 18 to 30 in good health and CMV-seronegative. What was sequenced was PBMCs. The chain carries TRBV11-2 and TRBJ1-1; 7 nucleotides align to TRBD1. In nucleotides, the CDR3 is TGTGCCAGCAGCTCGACAGGGTTCGAAAACACTGAAGCTTTCTTT. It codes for CASSSTGFENTEAFF.